The source of this TCR beta chain is a study of cytomegalovirus exposure and HLA in healthy donors. Points from the study as a whole: The study carried out a later analysis of TCR beta sequences. It associated 15,000 to 20,000 of them with specific HLA alleles at a false discovery rate of 0.05.

The CDR3 consists of 15 residues. CDR1 LNHDA and CDR2 SQIVND come from the germline V gene (reference sequence). After removal of 11 bases from V and 3 bases from J, the junction contained 13 bases not matched to a gene. With 60 Vbeta and 13 Jbeta primers, the PCR was carried out. Generated by immunoSEQ multiplex PCR, the TCRdb table keeps only in-frame clones and is missing some. Among 90,000 or so clones listed, 82% were seen once. Regarding this clone: The antigen remains unidentified.

Sequencing input: PBMCs. The chain employs TRBV19 and TRBJ1-2; 9 nucleotides align to TRBD1. The TCR comes from a man in his fifties in good health and CMV-seronegative. CDR3: CASSHRDRVYYGYTF. The CDR3 region has the DNA TGTGCCTCGAGCCACCGGGACAGGGTATACTATGGCTACACCTTC.